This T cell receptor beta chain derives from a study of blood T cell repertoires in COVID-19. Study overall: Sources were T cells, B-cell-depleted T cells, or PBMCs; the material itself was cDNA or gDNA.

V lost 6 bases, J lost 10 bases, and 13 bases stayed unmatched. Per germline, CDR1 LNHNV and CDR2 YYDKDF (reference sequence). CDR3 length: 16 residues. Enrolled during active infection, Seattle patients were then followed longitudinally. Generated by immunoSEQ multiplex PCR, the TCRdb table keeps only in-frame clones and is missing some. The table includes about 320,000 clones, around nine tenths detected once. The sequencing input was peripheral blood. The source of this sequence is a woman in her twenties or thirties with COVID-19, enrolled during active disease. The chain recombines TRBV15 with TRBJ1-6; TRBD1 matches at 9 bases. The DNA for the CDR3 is TGTGCCACCAGTAATATACCCGGGACAGGGAGATCACCCCTCCACTTT. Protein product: CATSNIPGTGRSPLHF.